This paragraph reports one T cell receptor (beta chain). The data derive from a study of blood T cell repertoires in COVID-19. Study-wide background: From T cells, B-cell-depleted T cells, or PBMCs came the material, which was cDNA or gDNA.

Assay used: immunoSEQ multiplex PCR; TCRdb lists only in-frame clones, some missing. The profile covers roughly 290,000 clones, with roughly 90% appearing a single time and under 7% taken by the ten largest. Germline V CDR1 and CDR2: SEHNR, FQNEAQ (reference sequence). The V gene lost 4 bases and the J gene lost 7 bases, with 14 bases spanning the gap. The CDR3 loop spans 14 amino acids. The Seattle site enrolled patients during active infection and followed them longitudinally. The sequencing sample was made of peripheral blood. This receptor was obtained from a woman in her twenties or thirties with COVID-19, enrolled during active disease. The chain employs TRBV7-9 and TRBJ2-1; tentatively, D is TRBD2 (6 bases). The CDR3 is CASSSGLSANEQFF. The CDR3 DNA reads TGTGCCAGCAGCTCGGGACTCTCCGCGAATGAGCAGTTCTTC.